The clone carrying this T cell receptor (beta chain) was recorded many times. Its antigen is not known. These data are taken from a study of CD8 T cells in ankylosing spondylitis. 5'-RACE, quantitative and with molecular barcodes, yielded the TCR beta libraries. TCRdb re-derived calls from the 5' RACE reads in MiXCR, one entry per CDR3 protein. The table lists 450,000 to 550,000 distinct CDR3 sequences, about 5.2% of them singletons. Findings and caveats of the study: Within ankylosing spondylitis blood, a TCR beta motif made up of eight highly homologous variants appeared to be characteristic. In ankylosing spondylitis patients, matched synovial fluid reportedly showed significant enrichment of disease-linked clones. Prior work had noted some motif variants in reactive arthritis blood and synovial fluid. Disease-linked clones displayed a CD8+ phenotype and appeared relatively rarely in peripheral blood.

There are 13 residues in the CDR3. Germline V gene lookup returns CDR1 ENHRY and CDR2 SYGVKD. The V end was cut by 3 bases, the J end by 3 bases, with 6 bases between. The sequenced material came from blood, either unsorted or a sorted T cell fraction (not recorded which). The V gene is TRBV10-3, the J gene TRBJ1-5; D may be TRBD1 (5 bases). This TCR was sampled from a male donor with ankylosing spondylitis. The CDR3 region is CAISEGVNQPQHF. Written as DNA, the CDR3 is TGTGCCATCAGTGAAGGGGTCAATCAGCCCCAGCATTTT.